This entry lists 32 T cell receptor beta chains sequenced from one sample in a study of cytomegalovirus exposure and HLA in healthy donors. PCR used 60 Vbeta primers and 13 Jbeta primers. The assay was immunoSEQ multiplex PCR, and TCRdb's table has in-frame clones only and misses some. The sample spans roughly 40,000 clones; the ten largest clones claim around 10%. Input material: PBMCs. These receptors all come from a man aged 40-55 years in good health and CMV-seropositive.

V usage is TRBV7-6 and J usage is TRBJ2-2, with 10 bases identical to TRBD2. The CDR3 consists of 17 residues. Germline lookup yields CDR1 SGHVS and CDR2 FNYEAQ. The V segment lost 0 bases and the J segment 4 bases; nucleotides outside the gene matches: 5. Here the CDR3 reads CASSLALAGRSTGELFF. The CDR3 nucleotides read TGTGCCAGCAGCTTAGCACTAGCGGGACGGAGCACCGGGGAGCTGTTTTTT.

The chain has TRBV5-1 and TRBJ2-7; possibly TRBD2 for D (6 bases). CDR1 and CDR2 from the germline V gene are SGHRS and YFSETQ. The CDR3 has 14 residues. Trimming took off 3 bases at V and 2 bases at J, with 12 bases between the two ends. In DNA, the CDR3 is TGCGCCAGCAGCTACATTCCGGGAGCCTACGAGCAGTACTTC. Translation gives CASSYIPGAYEQYF.

The gene calls are TRBV5-1 and TRBJ2-1; D might be TRBD1 (5 bases). The CDR3 totals 13 residues. V shed 0 bases and J shed 4 bases, with 5 bases lying between them. Germline CDR1 SGHRS, CDR2 YFSETQ. CDR3 amino acids: CASSLGQYNEQFF. DNA of the CDR3: TGCGCCAGCAGCTTGGGACAGTACAATGAGCAGTTCTTC.

The chain is built from TRBV5-4 and TRBJ1-3, with D perhaps TRBD1 (5 bases). The germline V gene has CDR1 SGHNT and CDR2 YYREEE (reference sequence). The CDR3 consists of 15 residues. The V and J ends lost 3 bases and 0 bases respectively, with 10 bases between them. This CDR3 is CASSWEGSSGNTIYF. The CDR3 DNA follows: TGTGCCAGCAGCTGGGAGGGGAGCTCTGGAAACACCATATATTTT.

The chain combines TRBV30 with TRBJ1-2; 8 bases align to TRBD1. The V and J ends lost 2 bases and 1 base, in that order; junction bases with no gene match: 12. Germline assignment: CDR1 GTSNPN and CDR2 SVGIG (reference sequence). This CDR3 comprises 17 residues. CDR3 nucleotides: TGTGCCTGGAGTAGACGTAGGACAGGGACGATTAACTATGGCTACACCTTC. Protein: CAWSRRRTGTINYGYTF.

The chain recombines TRBV4-3 with TRBJ2-1; D is unclear. CDR3 length equals 16 residues. The V gene lost 4 bases and the J gene lost 1 base, with 14 bases spanning the gap. Per the germline V gene, CDR1 is LGHNA and CDR2 is YSLEER. CDR3 amino acids: CASSLRYDISYNEQFF. CDR3 coding DNA: TGCGCCAGCAGCCTCCGATATGACATTTCCTACAATGAGCAGTTCTTC.

J is TRBJ2-1 and V is TRBV7-2, with D possibly TRBD1 on 5 matching bases. V dropped 1 base and J dropped 8 bases, with 12 bases sitting between them. The CDR3 runs 14 residues. Germline V CDR1 and CDR2: SGHTA, FQGNSA. The CDR3 loop is CASSLVAGIDEQFF. The CDR3 DNA is TGTGCCAGCAGCTTAGTCGCAGGGATCGATGAGCAGTTCTTC.

V and J are TRBV5-1 and TRBJ2-2, with 9 bases matching TRBD2. Germline trimming cut 7 bases from V and 4 bases from J; bases unmatched to any gene: 8. The CDR3 has 15 residues. Germline V gene lookup returns CDR1 SGHRS and CDR2 YFSETQ. Here the CDR3 reads CASGTGTSTTGELFF. The DNA for the CDR3 is TGCGCCAGCGGAACCGGGACTAGCACCACCGGGGAGCTGTTTTTT.

The chain joins TRBV5-1 to TRBJ2-6; D gene unclear. Deletions cut 2 bases from V and 0 bases from J, with 9 bases between. The germline V gene encodes CDR1 SGHRS and CDR2 YFSETQ. The CDR3 covers 16 residues. CDR3 in amino acids: CASSLEQNSGANVLTF. CDR3 nucleotides: TGCGCCAGCAGCTTAGAACAGAACTCTGGGGCCAACGTCCTGACTTTC.

This chain links TRBV19 with TRBJ1-3, with D maybe TRBD1 (5 bases). The CDR3 has 15 amino acids. The V end lost 7 bases, the J end lost 3 bases, and 16 bases lay between the germline ends. Per the germline V gene, CDR1 is LNHDA and CDR2 is SQIVND (reference sequence). The CDR3 sequence: CASKDTKGFGNTIYF. The CDR3 region has the DNA TGTGCCAGTAAGGACACAAAGGGGTTTGGAAACACCATATATTTT.

The J gene is TRBJ2-7, the V gene TRBV11-2; D gene unclear. The CDR3 length is 11 residues. Germline V gives CDR1 SGHAT, CDR2 FQNNGV. Trimming shortened V by 4 bases and J by 2 bases, and 3 bases separated the two germline ends. For the CDR3, the DNA is TGTGCCAGCAGCTCGGCCTACGAGCAGTACTTC. Protein: CASSSAYEQYF.

The chain combines TRBV19 with TRBJ1-2; 8 bases are shared with TRBD1. V was clipped by 5 bases and J by 8 bases; unmatched bases: 10. The CDR3 runs 14 residues. Germline V gene data show CDR1 as LNHDA and CDR2 as SQIVND (reference sequence). As DNA, the CDR3 is TGTGCCAGTAGTCTACAGGACAGGGCGGGGGGCTACACCTTC. Protein: CASSLQDRAGGYTF.

This sequence joins TRBV7-8 and TRBJ2-7; tentative D call: TRBD2 (6 bases). The CDR3 is made up of 14 amino acids. The germline CDR1 and CDR2 sequences are SGHVS and FQNEAQ. V gave up 6 bases and J gave up 9 bases, with 21 bases separating them. CDR3: CASSSAESGVGQYF. The DNA of the CDR3 is TGTGCCAGCAGTTCCGCCGAGTCGGGAGTAGGGCAGTACTTC. The full variable domain, in which reference TRBV7-8 and TRBJ2-7 provide the parts outside the CDR3, is GAGVSQSPRYKVAKRGQDVALRCDPISGHVSLFWYQQALGQGPEFLTYFQNEAQLDKSGLPSDRFFAERPEGSVSTLKIQRTQQEDSAVYLCASSSAESGVGQYFGPGTRLTVT.

CDR3 sequence: CASSRLQGSQDTQYF. Written as DNA, the CDR3 is TGCGCCAGCAGCCGCCTACAGGGTTCTCAAGATACGCAGTATTTT. The chain has TRBV4-1 and TRBJ2-3; a possible D gene is TRBD1 (6 bases). In germline, CDR1 is MGHRA, CDR2 YSYEKL. V lost 4 bases and J lost 5, with 16 bases in between. The CDR3 sequence is 15 residues long.

The gene calls are TRBV10-3 and TRBJ2-7, with TRBD1 matching 8 bases. The CDR3 totals 15 residues. CDR1 and CDR2 from the germline V gene are ENHRY and SYGVKD. Trimming took 4 bases from V and 3 from J; bases not matched to a gene: 8. This CDR3 reads CAISVLTGVNYEQYF. Here the CDR3 DNA reads TGTGCCATCAGTGTCCTGACAGGGGTTAACTACGAGCAGTACTTC.

The rearrangement links TRBV7-3 to TRBJ1-1; D is uncertain. From germline, CDR1 is SGHTA and CDR2 FQGTGA. Trimming removed 1 base at V and 5 bases at J, with 11 bases between. The CDR3 length is 14 residues. CDR3 region: CASSLMPFGTEAFF. The CDR3 coding sequence is TGTGCCAGCAGCTTAATGCCCTTCGGGACTGAAGCTTTCTTT.

This sequence joins TRBV30 and TRBJ2-7; possible D gene TRBD1, 5 bases. The V end lost 2 bases, the J end lost 2 bases, and 10 bases lay between the germline ends. The CDR3 covers 13 residues. CDR1 and CDR2 (germline): GTSNPN, SVGIG (reference sequence). CDR3 in amino acids: CAWSMSGPYEQYF. The CDR3 DNA is TGTGCCTGGAGTATGTCAGGGCCCTACGAGCAGTACTTC.

V gene TRBV6-1 combines with J gene TRBJ2-7, with a tentative D call TRBD1 (6 bases). The CDR3 runs to 13 residues. The V and J ends lost 6 bases and 1 base respectively, with 10 bases between them. The V gene's germline CDR1 is MNHNS and CDR2 SASEGT. The DNA of the CDR3 is TGTGCCAGCAGATTAGGACAGTCCTACGAGCAGTACTTC. Translation: CASRLGQSYEQYF.

The genes are TRBV28 and TRBJ2-7, with 9 bases fitting TRBD1. CDR3 length: 14 amino acids. V shed 5 bases, J shed 3 bases, and the junction held 5 bases outside the gene matches. The germline V gene encodes CDR1 MDHEN and CDR2 SYDVKM. The CDR3 DNA reads as TGTGCCAGCAGTACTCCGGGACAGGGCTACGAGCAGTACTTC. This encodes CASSTPGQGYEQYF.

The chain recombines TRBV7-3 with TRBJ2-7; weak D call: TRBD2 (5 bases). Between the trimmed V and J ends, which lost 5 bases and 2 bases, there was a span of 13 bases. CDR3 length: 14 amino acids. Germline V gene sequence: CDR1 SGHTA, CDR2 FQGTGA. The CDR3 DNA is TGTGCCAGCAGCCTGGGAGAGGGCCCCTACGAGCAGTACTTC. It yields the protein CASSLGEGPYEQYF. The full variable domain, rest sourced from reference TRBV7-3 and TRBJ2-7, is GAGVSQTPSNKVTEKGKYVELRCDPISGHTALYWYRQSLGQGPEFLIYFQGTGAADDSGLPNDRFFAVRPEGSVSTLKIQRTERGDSAVYLCASSLGEGPYEQYFGPGTRLTVT.

The chain combines TRBV27 with TRBJ1-6; the D gene is possibly TRBD1 (5 bases). Between the trimmed V and J ends, which lost 5 bases and 7 bases, there was a span of 18 bases. This CDR3 region has 16 residues. The germline V gene has CDR1 MNHEY and CDR2 SMNVEV (reference sequence). This chain's CDR3 is CASSPSRGVTNSPLHF. The CDR3 nucleotides are TGTGCCAGCAGTCCGAGCCGGGGGGTGACAAATTCACCCCTCCACTTT.

V is TRBV6-5 and J is TRBJ2-2; D is undetermined. Germline V gene lookup returns CDR1 MNHEY and CDR2 SVGAGI. This CDR3 comprises 13 residues. Trimming left V 8 bases short and J 0 bases short, with 7 bases between. CDR3 sequence: CASVKPNTGELFF. The CDR3 DNA sequence: TGTGCCAGCGTTAAGCCGAACACCGGGGAGCTGTTTTTT.

In the case of this clone: In the same sample, other DNA sequences code for this CDR3. The chain links TRBV2 to TRBJ2-5, with 9 bases fitting TRBD2. This CDR3 is built from 15 residues. Germline assignment: CDR1 SNHLY and CDR2 FYNNEI. The V and J ends lost 4 bases and 3 bases, in that order; junction bases with no gene match: 6. This CDR3 reads CASSGGSGSKETQYF. CDR3 bases: TGTGCCAGCAGTGGCGGTAGCGGGAGTAAAGAGACCCAGTACTTC.

The rearrangement links TRBV11-3 to TRBJ2-1; 14 nucleotides match TRBD2. Germline CDR1 is SGHNT and CDR2 is YENEEA. Trimming at V came to 6 bases and at J to 7 bases, leaving 11 bases not matched to a gene. The CDR3 runs to 17 residues. CDR3 nucleotides: TGTGCCAGCAGGGACTTCGGGACTAGCGGGAGAGGGAATGAGCAGTTCTTC. Translated: CASRDFGTSGRGNEQFF.

V and J are TRBV6-1 and TRBJ1-2; D is uncertain. Per the germline V gene, CDR1 is MNHNS and CDR2 is SASEGT. There are 15 residues in the CDR3. The V end was cut by 4 bases, the J end by 2 bases, with 14 bases between. This chain's CDR3 is CASSVPPSGNYGYTF. The CDR3 DNA is TGTGCCAGCAGTGTACCTCCATCAGGAAACTATGGCTACACCTTC.

As to this clone: The conserved closing phenylalanine or tryptophan is absent in this CDR3, likely reflecting a read error. The chain combines TRBV28 with TRBJ2-7, with D unresolved. Germline V gene lookup returns CDR1 MDHEN and CDR2 SYDVKM. The V gene lost 1 base and the J gene lost 6 bases, with 13 bases spanning the gap. This CDR3 contains 14 residues. The CDR3 DNA follows: TGTGCCAGCAGTTTATATCCGTCGGGTGGCGAGCAGTACTAC. This encodes CASSLYPSGGEQYY.

CDR3 protein: CASSLEAATSYNEQFF. The CDR3 DNA sequence: TGCGCCAGCAGCTTGGAGGCGGCTACCTCCTACAATGAGCAGTTCTTC. J is TRBJ2-1 and V is TRBV5-1; D is undetermined. The CDR3 length is 16 residues. Per germline, CDR1 SGHRS and CDR2 YFSETQ. Trimming removed 0 bases at V and 0 bases at J, with 10 bases between.

The rearrangement joins TRBV19 to TRBJ1-4; D gene uncertain. Germline CDR1 and CDR2: LNHDA and SQIVND (reference sequence). This CDR3 region has 15 residues. V gave up 6 bases and J gave up 0 bases, with 11 bases separating them. The CDR3 region has the DNA TGTGCCAGTAGGATATCCCCAGCAACTAATGAAAAACTGTTTTTT. Amino acid sequence: CASRISPATNEKLFF.

V and J are TRBV4-1 and TRBJ2-7, with 10 nucleotides matching TRBD2. This CDR3 is 16 amino acids long. The V gene's germline CDR1 is MGHRA and CDR2 YSYEKL. V dropped 0 bases and J dropped 3; count of bases not matched to a gene: 5. The CDR3: CASSQDPPSGSYEQYF. The DNA for the CDR3 is TGCGCCAGCAGCCAAGATCCCCCTAGCGGGAGCTACGAGCAGTACTTC.

The chain joins TRBV11-1 to TRBJ2-7, with a possible D match to TRBD2 (6 bases). This CDR3 has 13 amino acids. Germline lookup yields CDR1 SGHAT and CDR2 FQDESV (reference sequence). Trimming shortened V by 1 base and J by 2 bases, and 6 bases separated the two germline ends. CDR3 loop: CASSLGLAYEQYF. CDR3 bases: TGTGCCAGCAGCTTAGGACTAGCCTACGAGCAGTACTTC. The full variable domain, completed using reference TRBV11-1 and TRBJ2-7, is EAEVAQSPRYKITEKSQAVAFWCDPISGHATLYWYRQILGQGPELLVQFQDESVVDDSQLPKDRFSAERLKGVDSTLKIQPAELGDSAMYLCASSLGLAYEQYFGPGTRLTVT.

This chain links TRBV6-5 with TRBJ2-7, with a weak D call TRBD1 (6 bases). The CDR3 contains 13 residues. Trimming took off 5 bases at V and 5 bases at J, with 13 bases between the two ends. CDR1 and CDR2 (germline): MNHEY, SVGAGI. The CDR3 bases are TGTGCCAGCAGTCAGGGGCCTAGGGACGAGCAGTACTTC. It encodes CASSQGPRDEQYF.

This sequence joins TRBV7-9 and TRBJ2-7; 9 bases match TRBD1. The CDR3 loop spans 12 amino acids. CDR1 and CDR2 (germline): SEHNR, FQNEAQ (reference sequence). V trimming: 6 bases; J trimming: 6 bases; junction bases outside the gene matches: 3. In DNA, the CDR3 is TGTGCCAGCAGGGGGACAGGGCCCGAGCAGTACTTC. Its protein product is CASRGTGPEQYF.